A selection of T cell receptor beta chains follows, all from one sample in a study of T and B cells in COVID-19 patients. MiXCR was run by TCRdb on the multiplex PCR reads, yielding one entry per CDR3 protein. Among around 30,000 distinct CDR3 sequences listed, about 30% were seen once. The sample comprised blood. The origin of the receptors is a human donor who had recovered from COVID-19. Each CDR3 is given with its conserved first and last residue. A D gene is named only where the DNA matches it firmly. Expanded clones are given a class, and other clones once, few, many or no size at all.

>.|TRBV4-3|.|TRBJ1-5
TGCGCCAGCAGCCAAGACTTCGGGGGGCCCCAGCATTTT
CASSQDFGGPQHF
>TRBD1|TRBV4-3|.|TRBJ2-6
TGCGCCAGCAGCCAAGTCGGGCAGGGGGCATTTGGGGCCAACGTCCTGACTTTC
CASSQVGQGAFGANVLTF
>TRBD2|TRBV19|.|TRBJ2-1
TGTGCCAGCAGTCCCCTGAGACTAGCGATTAATGAGCAGTTCTTC
CASSPLRLAINEQFF
>.|TRBV20-1|.|TRBJ2-7
TGCAGTGCCACTAAGGGGGGGGGACCTACCTCCTACGAGCAGTACTTC
CSATKGGGPTSYEQYF
>.|TRBV6-5|.|TRBJ1-1
TGTGCCAGCAGTTACGACACCTTGAACACTGAAGCTTTCTTT
CASSYDTLNTEAFF
>TRBD2|TRBV7-2|.|TRBJ2-3
TGTGCCGCTACCCGGGCTAGCGGGAGGGAGGATACGCAGTATTTT
CAATRASGREDTQYF
>TRBD2|TRBV5-6|many|TRBJ2-1
TGTGCCAGCAGCTTGGCTAGCGGGAGGGTTGAGCAGTTCTTC
CASSLASGRVEQFF
>.|TRBV5-6|.|TRBJ2-7
TGTGCCAGCAGCTCGGGTAATTCGGGCGAGCAGTACTTC
CASSSGNSGEQYF
>TRBD1|TRBV6-2/TRBV6-3|.|TRBJ2-7
TGTGCCAGCAGACCGGGACAGGGGGCTCTTGGCGAGCAGTACTTC
CASRPGQGALGEQYF
>.|TRBV6-5|medium-sized|TRBJ2-6
TGTGCCAGCAGTTCGAGGGCGTCGGGGGCCAACGTCCTGACTTTC
CASSSRASGANVLTF
>TRBD2|TRBV6-1|.|TRBJ2-7
TGTGCCACCTCCCAGTTAGCGGGGGCCTACAATGAGCAGTACTTC
CATSQLAGAYNEQYF
>.|TRBV5-5|.|TRBJ1-4
TGTGCCAGCAGCTTGGATAGGGTCCAAAAACTGTTTTTT
CASSLDRVQKLFF
>.|TRBV5-4|once|TRBJ2-7
TGCGCCAGCAGCCGCCTGTCGGCAGGAATCCTCGACGAGCAGTACTTC
CASSRLSAGILDEQYF
>.|TRBV6-1|.|TRBJ2-2
TGTGCCAGCAGTAGCCGGGACTCCAACACCGGGGAGCTGTTTTTT
CASSSRDSNTGELFF
>TRBD2|TRBV6-6|.|TRBJ2-3
TGTGCCAGCAGTGATGATAGCGGGAACGTCCCGACAGATACGCAGTATTTT
CASSDDSGNVPTDTQYF
>.|TRBV6-5|few|TRBJ1-2
TGTGCCAGCAGTTATTCTGGACCCCACTATGGCTACACCTTC
CASSYSGPHYGYTF
>.|TRBV6-5|few|TRBJ2-7
TGTGCCAGCAGTTCCCCGTTAGGTGTGGCCTACGAGCAGTACTTC
CASSSPLGVAYEQYF
>TRBD2|TRBV30|.|TRBJ2-2
TGTGCCTGGAGTGTGGGGCCTCGGCCTAGCGGGAGCTGGGAGCTGTTTTTT
CAWSVGPRPSGSWELFF
>.|TRBV15|many|TRBJ1-2
TGTGCCACCAGCAGAGATTTGTACGGCTACACCTTC
CATSRDLYGYTF
>TRBD2|TRBV7-6|.|TRBJ2-3
TGTGCCAGCAGCCCCCAACTACCCCCCTACCTAGCGGGGGACACAGATACGCAGTATTTT
CASSPQLPPYLAGDTDTQYF
>.|TRBV6-2/TRBV6-3|.|TRBJ2-3
TGTGCCAGCAGCTTTAACCTAAGGGGCGGCACGCAGTATTTT
CASSFNLRGGTQYF
>TRBD2|TRBV29-1|medium-sized|TRBJ2-1
TGCAGCGTTGAAGGGGCTAGCGGGGGGATGAGCTCCTACAATGAGCAGTTCTTC
CSVEGASGGMSSYNEQFF
>.|TRBV13|few|TRBJ2-3
TGTGCCAGCAGCCCAAGGGGGGGTGGCTCAGATACGCAGTATTTT
CASSPRGGGSDTQYF
>TRBD1|TRBV10-3|few|TRBJ1-4
TGTGCCATCAGGTCGGGGACAGAAGGGAGTGAAAAACTGTTTTTT
CAIRSGTEGSEKLFF
>.|TRBV5-6|.|TRBJ2-7
TGTGCCAGCAGCTTGGTGGTCAGCTCCTACGAGCAGTACTTC
CASSLVVSSYEQYF
>TRBD2|TRBV5-6|.|TRBJ2-7
TGCGCCAGCAGCCAAGGCCCGGTATTCTGGGGGAGGGGTTGGGACGAGCAGTACTTC
CASSQGPVFWGRGWDEQYF
>TRBD1|TRBV12-3/TRBV12-4|.|TRBJ1-2
TGTGCCAGCAGCATCTTGGGACAGCCGTATGGCTACACCTTC
CASSILGQPYGYTF
>.|TRBV7-2|once|TRBJ1-2
TGTGCCAGCAGCTTAGGTCGGGACCCCTATGGCTACACCTTC
CASSLGRDPYGYTF
>.|TRBV13|many|TRBJ1-6
TGTGCCAGCAGCTTAGTTGGCAGCGGGGAAAATTCACCCCTCCACTTT
CASSLVGSGENSPLHF
>.|TRBV6-1|.|TRBJ2-5
TGTGCCAGCAGGAATAGCGGTTCGCTCCCAGAGACCCAGTACTTC
CASRNSGSLPETQYF
>.|TRBV6-5|.|TRBJ1-3
TGTGCCAGCAGGAAGGGGCTCTCTGGAAACACCATATATTTT
CASRKGLSGNTIYF
>TRBD1|TRBV30|many|TRBJ2-1
TGTGCCTGGGCCCGGACAGGGGGGGATGAGCAGTTCTTC
CAWARTGGDEQFF
>TRBD1|TRBV7-4|.|TRBJ1-2
TGTGCCAGCAGCCCGGGACAGGGGGTAAACTATGGCTACACCTTC
CASSPGQGVNYGYTF
>.|TRBV7-9|.|TRBJ1-1
TGTGCCAGCAGCTTGGGACCAGGGCGGGCTGAAGCTTTCTTT
CASSLGPGRAEAFF
>.|TRBV5-1|few|TRBJ2-7
TGCGCCAGCAGCTTGGACAGAGGCTCAACCACCTCCTACGAGCAGTACTTC
CASSLDRGSTTSYEQYF
>.|TRBV10-3|.|TRBJ1-3
TGTGCCATCACCAGGATCCCTGGAAACACCATATATTTT
CAITRIPGNTIYF
>TRBD1|TRBV6-2/TRBV6-3|.|TRBJ1-5
TGTGCCAGCAGCTCTAGTTTGGGACAGGGGGCTCGTCAGCCCCAGCATTTT
CASSSSLGQGARQPQHF
>.|TRBV5-5|few|TRBJ2-7
TGTGCCAGCAGCTCCCCCGGGTATGGGGAAAGCTACGAGCAGTACTTC
CASSSPGYGESYEQYF
>.|TRBV6-6|few|TRBJ2-5
TGTGCCAGCAGTTTCAATATAGAGACCCAGTACTTC
CASSFNIETQYF
>.|TRBV7-2|.|TRBJ2-7
TGTGCCAGCAGTTGGACATTACACTACGAGCAGTACTTC
CASSWTLHYEQYF
>.|TRBV27|.|TRBJ1-6
TGTGCCAGCAGTTTATACCCCAGGGGTTCACCCCTCCACTTT
CASSLYPRGSPLHF
>TRBD2|TRBV20-1|.|TRBJ2-7
TGCAGTGCTATGACTAGCGGGAGATTATCCTACGAGCAGTACTTC
CSAMTSGRLSYEQYF
>.|TRBV6-1|few|TRBJ1-2
TGTGCCAGCAGTGAAGTAGAGGGGTCCCCAGGGTATGGCTACACCTTC
CASSEVEGSPGYGYTF
>.|TRBV4-3|few|TRBJ2-7
TGCGCCAGCAGCCAAGAGGCCTCCCGCTCCTCCTACGAGCAGTACTTC
CASSQEASRSSYEQYF
>.|TRBV6-4|few|TRBJ2-5
TGTGCCAGCAGTGACCCAAGGAGGGTTCGGGTCGCCCAGTACTTC
CASSDPRRVRVAQYF
>.|TRBV14|.|TRBJ1-1
TGTGCCAGCAGCCAAGGTGGCTCCTTGAACACTGAAGCTTTCTTT
CASSQGGSLNTEAFF
>.|TRBV7-9|.|TRBJ1-4
TGTGCCAGCAGCTTAGCGCTCCAGGGTAATGAAAAACTGTTTTTT
CASSLALQGNEKLFF
>.|TRBV4-3|.|TRBJ2-1
TGCGCCAGCAGCCAGAGACCTTCTAGCGTTGAGCAGTTCTTC
CASSQRPSSVEQFF
>.|TRBV5-1|.|TRBJ2-3
TGCGCCAGCAGCCCTGGGACTGGGACAGATACGCAGTATTTT
CASSPGTGTDTQYF
>.|TRBV20-1|.|TRBJ2-7
TGCAGTGCTAGTATGCACGAGCAGTACTTC
CSASMHEQYF
>TRBD2|TRBV6-6|few|TRBJ2-3
TGTGCCAGCAGTCGCGGGACTAGCGAGATGCAGTATTTT
CASSRGTSEMQYF